The present T cell receptor (beta chain) was sequenced within a study of shared clonotypes between healthy human individuals (dated by TCRdb to 2018 to 2020). With respect to the entire study: A couple of women and a few men aged 18 to 49 years were included in the cohort. To increase sequencing depth and limit assay-specific biases, different laboratories used diverse techniques to prepare libraries and sequence TCR repertoires. To estimate repertoire size and how much clonotype sharing occurs between individuals, the study deeply sequenced the blood TCR repertoires of 5 or 6 healthy adults. Leukapheresis yielded between about 0.9 and 10 billion PBMCs per donor. For each donor, CD4 naive and CD4 memory were each given three plates, CD8 naive was given two plates, and CD8 memory was given one plate.

Using the deep immunoSEQ assay, multiplex PCR amplified TCR CDR3 regions from genomic DNA. Extracted genomic DNA from each cell subset was spread evenly across all wells of several immunoSEQ 96-well plates, with each plate serving as a replicate. For sorted subsets, roughly 0.2 ug genomic DNA, equal to some 28,000 T cell genomes, was loaded into each replicate PCR. Purified libraries were measured with a Qubit 3.0 fluorometer, size-checked on a Bioanalyzer 2100, and measured again with the KAPA Library Quantification kit. Every immunoSEQ 96-well plate was sequenced on a separate single-read 150-cycle Illumina NextSeq 550 flow cell. As for how the authors treated the data: Because only junctional sequences without quality scores were contained in the immunoSEQ output, filtering matching that applied to full-length reads could not be performed. Sequences were annotated with PyIR, a Python wrapper for IgBLAST v1.9, using IMGT germline references to assign V/J genes and CDR3. Reads with weak V/J assignments (E-value above 1e-6), missing CDR3, stop codons, out-of-frame junctions, or ambiguous translated residues were removed. V3J clonotypes were defined as sequences sharing an identical inferred V gene, J gene, and CDR3 amino acid sequence. The percentage overlap between two repertoires was calculated by dividing the number of shared unique clonotypes by the size of the smaller repertoire. RTK rarefaction, the Chao1 estimator, and Recon v2.1 estimates of unobserved clonotypes were used to assess repertoire richness. Generation probabilities for all TCRbeta clonotypes obtained by the gDNA method from a handful of donors were computed using OLGA. Here the immuneACCESS table is served through TCRdb, limited to in-frame sequences with V and J called. Missing clones are a known gap in these copies; in checked studies unresolved V genes cover under half, and the rest lacks a known reason. V and J calls plus clone size are reproduced from that table; the DNA served to infer D and trimming. For this sample the table gives about 1.1 million clones, of which around 78% were detected only once. 0.61% of the sample goes to the ten largest clones.

Summary of the overall study and its limitations: The genetic and exposure-history diversity represented was limited by the small number of donors. Compared with non-shared clonotypes, clonotypes shared by all four sorted-subset donors had higher generation probabilities. Sampling was limited to blood, and TCR repertoires in tissue likely differ from TCR repertoires in blood. Across a few donors, around 5% of naive CD4, 3.5% of naive CD8, approximately 2.5% of memory CD4, and roughly 0.4% of memory CD8 clonotypes were shared. Even with the large sequencing depth, rarefaction of the sorted-subset datasets indicated that sequencing was incomplete. Estimated clonotype richness was generally larger for naive than for memory subsets. Pairwise subsampling led to the expectation that sequencing depth would affect the degree of clonotype sharing among donors.

The table lists this clone with a count of one. The antigen it binds to is not known. The input lacks base qualities; no much larger clone sits a single base away. The donors were healthy, HIV-negative adults with no recently reported acute infections or vaccinations. Every donor was a Caucasian adult living in Nashville, Tennessee, USA. Magnetic negative selection was used to enrich CD4+ T cells, after which naive cells were positively selected on CD45RA and the negative fraction became the memory subset. Blood was obtained by leukapheresis, after which PBMCs were separated by Ficoll-Histopaque density gradient centrifugation and cryopreserved in liquid nitrogen vapor phase. Analytical flow cytometry was used to check the purity and quantity of each magnetically sorted T cell population. Genomic DNA was isolated from each sorted fraction and quantified by UV absorbance on a Nanodrop 2000c. The receptor comes from a man aged 18 to 30 in good health. Some clones in this sample may be carry-over from other donors' samples. The material sequenced was memory CD4+ T cells from PBMCs. The intended sense of this specimen's cell subset or site label: CD45RA-negative fraction.

At the DNA level, the sequence is TGTGCCAGCAGTCTCGATAATCAGCCCCAGCATTTT. It translates as CASSLDNQPQHF. The rearranged segments are TRBV6-5 and TRBJ1-5; a confident D gene designation cannot be given. V drops 5 bases and J drops 4 bases, leaving 6 bases in between. Sequences MNHEY (CDR1) and SVGAGI (CDR2) are obtained from the germline V gene. The CDR3 starts with the cysteine, ends with the phenylalanine, and has 12 residues. This entry keeps only the CDR3 DNA: 36 bases, framed from base 1.